This entry lists 28 T cell receptor beta chains sequenced from one sample in a study of blood T cell repertoires in COVID-19. Libraries were prepared by immunoSEQ multiplex PCR; TCRdb keeps only in-frame clonotypes and omits some of them. The top ten hold more than 0.85% of the sample, which has about 360,000 clones, 81% seen once. The sequenced material came from peripheral blood. Receptors were obtained from a human donor with acute or convalescent COVID-19. The donor label of this sample is uncertain.

This clone appeared once. The V and J genes are TRBV30 and TRBJ1-2, with 8 bases identical to TRBD1. Trimming removed 1 base from V and 2 bases from J; junction bases left unmatched: 6. Germline CDR1 GTSNPN, CDR2 SVGIG (reference sequence). The CDR3 runs to 15 residues. In DNA form, the CDR3 reads TGTGCCTGGAGTGCTTGGACAGGGCAAAACTATGGCTACACCTTC. This translates into CAWSAWTGQNYGYTF.

V is TRBV9 and J is TRBJ1-4; 7 bases align to TRBD1. This CDR3 region has 14 residues. Trimming at V came to 2 bases and at J to 8 bases, leaving 6 bases not matched to a gene. Germline lookup yields CDR1 SGDLS and CDR2 YYNGEE. CDR3 sequence reads: CASSVGTAAEKLFF. DNA for the CDR3: TGTGCCAGCAGCGTCGGGACAGCCGCGGAAAAACTGTTTTTT.

The chain has TRBV14 and TRBJ1-6; D unresolved. Germline V gene data show CDR1 as SGHDN and CDR2 as FVKESK. This CDR3 region has 15 residues. V lost 0 bases and J lost 7, with 10 bases in between. CDR3 protein: CASSQDGKPNSPLHF. As DNA, the CDR3 is TGTGCCAGCAGCCAAGATGGCAAACCAAATTCACCCCTCCACTTT. Combining the CDR3 with reference TRBV14 and TRBJ1-6 gives the whole variable domain EAGVTQFPSHSVIEKGQTVTLRCDPISGHDNLYWYRRVMGKEIKFLLHFVKESKQDESGMPNNRFLAERTGGTYSTLKVQPAELEDSGVYFCASSQDGKPNSPLHFGNGTRLTVT.

The rearrangement uses TRBV18 and TRBJ2-3; 8 nucleotides match TRBD1. The CDR3 contains 16 residues. Germline CDR1 is KGHSH and CDR2 is LQKENI. After removal of 5 bases from V and 4 bases from J, the junction contained 11 bases not matched to a gene. DNA for the CDR3: TGTGCCAGCTCAGCGCCGAGGCAGGGGGCCGCAGATACGCAGTATTTT. Translation: CASSAPRQGAADTQYF.

For this clone: The junction shows a germline mismatch at one end, possibly a read error. This rearrangement joins TRBV11-2 to TRBJ1-1, with D possibly being TRBD1 (5 bases). The CDR3 runs 17 residues. The germline V gene has CDR1 SGHAT and CDR2 FQNNGV. CDR3 in amino acids: CASSLDPAQGWLTEAFF. The CDR3 coding sequence is TGTGCCAGCAGCCTAGACCCCGCTCAGGGATGGTTGACTGAAGCTTTCTTT.

This clone showed up just a few times. This sequence joins TRBV28 and TRBJ2-2, with TRBD1 matching 7 bases. The CDR3 spans 14 residues. Germline V gives CDR1 MDHEN, CDR2 SYDVKM. Trimming cost V 8 bases and J 2 bases; bases outside gene matches: 5. The CDR3 nucleotides are TGTGCCAGCCTAGACAGGGCCAACACCGGGGAGCTGTTTTTT. Amino acids: CASLDRANTGELFF.

This rearrangement joins TRBV11-3 to TRBJ2-7; 13 bases match TRBD2. The ends lost 5 bases at V and 3 bases at J; junction bases unmatched: 10. The CDR3 sequence is 17 residues long. Germline CDR1 SGHNT, CDR2 YENEEA. The CDR3 loop reads CASSIGLAGVRDYEQYF. CDR3 DNA sequence: TGTGCCAGCAGCATCGGACTAGCGGGAGTAAGGGACTACGAGCAGTACTTC.

The chain couples TRBV6-2 or TRBV6-3 to TRBJ2-3; the match to TRBD2 covers 15 bases. This CDR3 has 17 amino acids. Germline CDR1 MNHEY, CDR2 SVGEGT. V dropped 1 base and J dropped 5; count of bases not matched to a gene: 4. CDR3: CASSYWTSGGARDTQYF. For the CDR3, the DNA is TGTGCCAGCAGTTACTGGACTAGCGGGGGGGCGCGAGATACGCAGTATTTT.

Of note for this clone: The sample holds other DNA sequences that translate to the same CDR3. J is TRBJ1-1 and V is TRBV5-1; D remains unclear. Trimming cost V 0 bases and J 2 bases, with 8 bases left between them. Germline-derived CDR1 and CDR2 are SGHRS and YFSETQ. CDR3 length: 14 residues. The CDR3 sequence is CASSLGDTNTEAFF. The DNA of the CDR3 is TGCGCCAGCAGCTTGGGCGACACTAACACTGAAGCTTTCTTT. Together with reference TRBV5-1 and TRBJ1-1, the CDR3 gives the full variable domain: KAGVTQTPRYLIKTRGQQVTLSCSPISGHRSVSWYQQTPGQGLQFLFEYFSETQRNKGNFPGRFSGRQFSNSRSEMNVSTLELGDSALYLCASSLGDTNTEAFFGQGTRLTVV.

This clone showed up just once. The chain joins TRBV2 to TRBJ2-7; TRBD2 aligns across 7 bases. CDR1 and CDR2 (germline): SNHLY, FYNNEI. The CDR3 covers 14 residues. J lost 2 bases, V lost 7 bases, and 8 bases had no gene match. The CDR3 bases are TGTGCCAGCATCGAGGGAGGGATCCCCTACGAGCAGTACTTC. It translates to CASIEGGIPYEQYF.

This chain connects TRBV2 to TRBJ1-6; 8 nucleotides align to TRBD1. There are 15 residues in the CDR3. From germline, CDR1 is SNHLY and CDR2 FYNNEI. J gave up 6 bases and V 2 bases, and 3 bases lay outside the gene matches. DNA for the CDR3: TGTGCCAGCAGTGAAACAGGACAGGGTAATTCACCCCTCCACTTT. It codes for CASSETGQGNSPLHF.

This clone appeared a few times. This sequence joins TRBV5-4 and TRBJ2-2; 12 bases line up with TRBD1. Germline assignment: CDR1 SGHNT and CDR2 YYREEE (reference sequence). CDR3 length equals 18 residues. V dropped 2 bases and J dropped 6; count of bases not matched to a gene: 11. The CDR3 nucleotides are TGTGCCAGCAGCTTAAGATCTGGGGACAGGGGGCGCGCCGGGGAGCTGTTTTTT. This gives the protein CASSLRSGDRGRAGELFF.

The rearrangement uses TRBV2 and TRBJ2-1, with D unresolved. This CDR3 has 15 amino acids. With 5 bases removed from V and 1 base from J, the gap between germline ends came to 12 bases. Germline assignment: CDR1 SNHLY and CDR2 FYNNEI. CDR3 sequence (DNA): TGTGCCAGCAGTCTAACTGAGTTGTCCTACAATGAGCAGTTCTTC. It translates to CASSLTELSYNEQFF.

The chain carries TRBV2 and TRBJ2-1; 7 bases agree with TRBD1. This CDR3 contains 15 residues. Unmatched junction bases numbered 11, after V lost 6 bases and J lost 6 bases. Per the germline V gene, CDR1 is SNHLY and CDR2 is FYNNEI. The CDR3 DNA reads as TGTGCCAGCAGGCCTAGCAAGGGGGCTGGCAATGAGCAGTTCTTC. It codes for CASRPSKGAGNEQFF.

With regard to this clone: The same CDR3 can be traced to other DNA sequences in this sample. The chain employs TRBV5-1 and TRBJ2-1; no definite D call. The CDR3 loop spans 15 amino acids. The ends were cut back, 0 bases at V and 4 bases at J, with 11 bases in the middle. The germline V gene encodes CDR1 SGHRS and CDR2 YFSETQ. In DNA form, the CDR3 reads TGCGCCAGCAGCTTGGCGCCCGGCGGATACAATGAGCAGTTCTTC. It codes for CASSLAPGGYNEQFF.

The chain joins TRBV5-6 to TRBJ2-7; 7 bases agree with TRBD1. Trimming at V came to 4 bases and at J to 3 bases, leaving 10 bases not matched to a gene. CDR1 SGHDT and CDR2 YYEEEE come from the germline V gene. The CDR3 has 15 amino acids. The DNA of the CDR3 is TGTGCCAGCAGCGGTAACCCGGGACAGAACTACGAGCAGTACTTC. It encodes CASSGNPGQNYEQYF.

Written as DNA, the CDR3 is TGTGCCAGCAGCTTAGAGACTAGCGGGGCTTCTGAGCAGTTCTTC. This gives the protein CASSLETSGASEQFF. The gene calls are TRBV28 and TRBJ2-1; the match to TRBD2 covers 11 bases. V gave up 6 bases and J gave up 9 bases; unmatched junction bases: 10. Looked up from germline, CDR1 is MDHEN and CDR2 is SYDVKM. This CDR3 comprises 15 residues.

This chain uses TRBV2 with TRBJ1-5; tentative D call: TRBD1 (5 bases). CDR3 size: 16 residues. The V and J ends lost 6 bases and 2 bases respectively, with 17 bases between them. Germline assignment: CDR1 SNHLY and CDR2 FYNNEI. The CDR3 protein is CASSSRGFLGNQPQHF. The CDR3 coding sequence is TGTGCCAGCAGCTCTAGGGGTTTTCTCGGCAATCAGCCCCAGCATTTT. The variable domain in full, with the rest retrieved from reference TRBV2 and TRBJ1-5, is EPEVTQTPSHQVTQMGQEVILRCVPISNHLYFYWYRQILGQKVEFLVSFYNNEISEKSEIFDDQFSVERPDGSNFTLKIRSTKLEDSAMYFCASSSRGFLGNQPQHFGDGTRLSIL.

The chain employs TRBV20-1 and TRBJ1-1; tentatively, D is TRBD1 (5 bases). V was clipped by 3 bases and J by 8 bases, with 10 bases between them. The CDR3 consists of 11 residues. CDR1 is DFQATT, CDR2 SNEGSKA, per germline (reference sequence). The CDR3 DNA sequence: TGCAGTGCTAGGGAGGGGCGCGAAGCTTTCTTT. Its translation: CSAREGREAFF.

This sequence joins TRBV4-1 and TRBJ2-3; D possibly corresponds to TRBD1 (6 bases). CDR1 and CDR2 (germline): MGHRA, YSYEKL. This CDR3 spans 16 amino acids. V lost 1 base and J 0 bases, leaving 11 bases between the germline ends. DNA for the CDR3: TGCGCCAGCAGCCAAGTCTGGGGGCTAAGCACAGATACGCAGTATTTT. This codes for CASSQVWGLSTDTQYF.

This chain links TRBV15 with TRBJ1-1; the match to TRBD1 covers 7 bases. The length of the CDR3 is 14 residues. Looked up from germline, CDR1 is LNHNV and CDR2 is YYDKDF (reference sequence). Trimming at V came to 2 bases and at J to 5 bases, leaving 5 bases not matched to a gene. In DNA, the CDR3 is TGTGCCACCAGCAGAAGACAGGGAGTGACTGAAGCTTTCTTT. Amino acid sequence: CATSRRQGVTEAFF.

This sequence joins TRBV28 and TRBJ2-3; possibly TRBD2 for D (6 bases). Germline-derived CDR1 and CDR2 are MDHEN and SYDVKM. The CDR3 has 15 residues. V lost 8 bases and J lost 5, with 20 bases in between. CDR3 DNA: TGTGCCAGCTATGGGGCGGGAACTGGAGGAGATACGCAGTATTTT. Protein product: CASYGAGTGGDTQYF. Full variable domain (remainder filled in from reference TRBV28 and TRBJ2-3): DVKVTQSSRYLVKRTGEKVFLECVQDMDHENMFWYRQDPGLGLRLIYFSYDVKMKEKGDIPEGYSVSREKKERFSLILESASTNQTSMYLCASYGAGTGGDTQYFGPGTRLTVL.

The sample holds a few counts of this clone. This chain joins TRBV6-5 and TRBJ1-1, with 7 bases identical to TRBD1. Looked up from germline, CDR1 is MNHEY and CDR2 is SVGAGI. The J segment lost 1 base and the V segment lost 8 bases, leaving 7 bases of the junction unmatched. This CDR3 spans 14 amino acids. CDR3 amino acids: CASRPGGGNTEAFF. For the CDR3, the DNA is TGTGCCAGCCGCCCAGGGGGAGGGAACACTGAAGCTTTCTTT.

The chain combines TRBV28 with TRBJ2-7; 7 positions agree with TRBD1. This CDR3 region has 11 residues. Germline V gene lookup returns CDR1 MDHEN and CDR2 SYDVKM. J lost 6 bases, V lost 8 bases, and 4 bases had no gene match. CDR3 nucleotides: TGTGCCAGCCAGACAGGGCTCGAGCAGTACTTC. It is translated as CASQTGLEQYF.

The rearrangement uses TRBV10-3 and TRBJ1-3, with a weak D call TRBD1 (6 bases). V was pared by 10 bases and J by 0 bases, with 16 bases between. The CDR3 covers 15 residues. Per germline, CDR1 ENHRY and CDR2 SYGVKD. Here the CDR3 DNA reads TGTGCCACCAAGCCCGGGACATCCTCTGGAAACACCATATATTTT. Encoded protein: CATKPGTSSGNTIYF.

This sequence joins TRBV5-6 and TRBJ2-5, with 7 bases fitting TRBD2. Looked up from germline, CDR1 is SGHDT and CDR2 is YYEEEE. The CDR3 sequence is 13 residues long. V was clipped by 2 bases and J by 2 bases; unmatched bases: 0. In nucleotides, the CDR3 is TGTGCCAGCAGCTTCGGGGGGCAAGAGACCCAGTACTTC. This gives the protein CASSFGGQETQYF.

The V gene is TRBV10-3, the J gene TRBJ2-1; 8 nucleotides align to TRBD1. V lost 5 bases and J lost 2; bases outside the gene matches: 5. The CDR3 extends over 15 amino acids. Germline-derived CDR1 and CDR2 are ENHRY and SYGVKD. The CDR3 coding sequence is TGTGCCATCAGTCCACAGGGGGTTCCCTACAATGAGCAGTTCTTC. It is translated as CAISPQGVPYNEQFF.

This sequence joins TRBV6-8 and TRBJ2-3; 7 bases align to TRBD1. The CDR3 has 19 amino acids. The V and J ends lost 8 bases and 4 bases, in that order; junction bases with no gene match: 24. Looked up from germline, CDR1 is MNHGY and CDR2 is SAAAGT. CDR3 DNA sequence: TGTGCCAGCTGCAAAGGAGAGGCAGGGGGAAAGTTTATTGCAGATACGCAGTATTTT. It specifies CASCKGEAGGKFIADTQYF.